These T cell receptor beta chains were read from a single sample in a study of T-cell reconstitution after alpha-beta-depleted transplantation in children. TCRdb redid the calling of the PCR reads with MiXCR, one entry per CDR3 protein. Among a few hundred thousand distinct CDR3 sequences listed, about 17% were seen once. The sequenced sample was PBMCs, mostly from graft donor cells, obtained 360 days after TCRalphabeta/CD19-depleted stem cell transplant. The source is a boy under two years old who had a stem cell transplant for Wiskott-Aldrich syndrome, so the T cells may come from the graft donor. Both conserved end residues are part of each CDR3. Each record gives: clone size, D gene, V gene, J gene, CDR3 DNA, CDR3 protein. The D gene is left open where the match is weak. Clone size, where shown, is once, few, many, or a class for clones that have expanded.

size: many
D: TRBD1
V: TRBV6-2/TRBV6-3
J: TRBJ2-7
DNA: TGTGCCAGCAGTCATGGACAGGGGTTCGTTTACGAGCAGTACTTC
CDR3: CASSHGQGFVYEQYF

size: -
D: TRBD2
V: TRBV10-3
J: TRBJ2-1
DNA: TGTGCCATCAGTGAGAGGCTAGCGGGAGAACGCGGCAATGAGCAGTTCTTC
CDR3: CAISERLAGERGNEQFF

size: few
D: -
V: TRBV2
J: TRBJ2-2
DNA: TGTGCCAGCGTGGAAAGGGTGGGAAACACCGGGGAGCTGTTTTTT
CDR3: CASVERVGNTGELFF

size: -
D: TRBD2
V: TRBV7-9
J: TRBJ2-2
DNA: TGTGCCAGCAGCAACACGGGACTAGCGGGAGTTACCGGGGAGCTGTTTTTT
CDR3: CASSNTGLAGVTGELFF

size: few
D: TRBD2
V: TRBV10-3
J: TRBJ2-2
DNA: TGTGCCATCAGTGGACTAGCGGTAGACCTATCCGGGGAGCTGTTTTTT
CDR3: CAISGLAVDLSGELFF

size: many
D: TRBD2
V: TRBV20-1
J: TRBJ2-1
DNA: TGCAGTGCTCTTAGCGGGGCCCGGGCTGAGCAGTTCTTC
CDR3: CSALSGARAEQFF

size: -
D: TRBD1
V: TRBV29-1
J: TRBJ1-2
DNA: TGCAGCGTTGCCTGGGACAGCTATGGCTACACCTTC
CDR3: CSVAWDSYGYTF

size: few
D: -
V: TRBV20-1
J: TRBJ2-7
DNA: TGCAGTGCTAGAGTTTTCTCGGACGGCTTTAGCTACGAGCAGTACTTC
CDR3: CSARVFSDGFSYEQYF

size: -
D: -
V: TRBV5-1
J: TRBJ2-3
DNA: TGCGCCAGCAGCTTGGGAGCCGGGCCCCGATTCTCGAGGCAGTATTTT
CDR3: CASSLGAGPRFSRQYF

size: few
D: TRBD2
V: TRBV5-1
J: TRBJ2-1
DNA: TGCGCCAGCAGCATCCGACTAGCGGGAGGGACGGATGAGCAGTTCTTC
CDR3: CASSIRLAGGTDEQFF

size: -
D: TRBD2
V: TRBV4-1
J: TRBJ2-7
DNA: TGCGCCAGCAGCCAAGCGACGGGGGGTTCCTACGAGCAGTACTTC
CDR3: CASSQATGGSYEQYF

size: -
D: TRBD1
V: TRBV6-2/TRBV6-3
J: TRBJ2-7
DNA: TGTGCCAGCAGTTACCGGGACAGGGGGTACGAGCAGTACTTC
CDR3: CASSYRDRGYEQYF

size: few
D: TRBD1
V: TRBV12-3/TRBV12-4
J: TRBJ2-5
DNA: TGTGCCAGCAGTAAAAGACAGGGACGTGAGACCCAGTACTTC
CDR3: CASSKRQGRETQYF

size: -
D: TRBD2
V: TRBV12-3/TRBV12-4
J: TRBJ2-2
DNA: TGTGCCAGCAGTTTCGGACTAGCGTGGGCCGGGGAGCTGTTTTTT
CDR3: CASSFGLAWAGELFF

size: once
D: TRBD2
V: TRBV29-1
J: TRBJ2-5
DNA: TGCAGCGTGGGAACTAGCGGGGGACAAGAGACCCAGTACTTC
CDR3: CSVGTSGGQETQYF

size: few
D: -
V: TRBV5-1
J: TRBJ2-5
DNA: TGCGCCAGCAGCTTGGACGGGTCACAAGAGACCCAGTACTTC
CDR3: CASSLDGSQETQYF

size: few
D: -
V: TRBV5-1
J: TRBJ1-2
DNA: TGCGCCAGCAGCTTGGTTACAGGAGACTATGGCTACACCTTC
CDR3: CASSLVTGDYGYTF